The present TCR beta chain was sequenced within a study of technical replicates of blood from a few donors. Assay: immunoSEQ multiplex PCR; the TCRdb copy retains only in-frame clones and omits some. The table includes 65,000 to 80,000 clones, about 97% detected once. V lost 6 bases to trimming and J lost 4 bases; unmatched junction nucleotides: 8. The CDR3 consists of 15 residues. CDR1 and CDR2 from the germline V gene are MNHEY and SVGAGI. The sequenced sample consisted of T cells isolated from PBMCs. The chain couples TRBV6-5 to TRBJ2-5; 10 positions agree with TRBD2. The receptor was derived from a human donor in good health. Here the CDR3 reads CASSAGAGGIETQYF. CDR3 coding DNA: TGTGCCAGCAGCGCCGGAGCGGGAGGGATAGAGACCCAGTACTTC.